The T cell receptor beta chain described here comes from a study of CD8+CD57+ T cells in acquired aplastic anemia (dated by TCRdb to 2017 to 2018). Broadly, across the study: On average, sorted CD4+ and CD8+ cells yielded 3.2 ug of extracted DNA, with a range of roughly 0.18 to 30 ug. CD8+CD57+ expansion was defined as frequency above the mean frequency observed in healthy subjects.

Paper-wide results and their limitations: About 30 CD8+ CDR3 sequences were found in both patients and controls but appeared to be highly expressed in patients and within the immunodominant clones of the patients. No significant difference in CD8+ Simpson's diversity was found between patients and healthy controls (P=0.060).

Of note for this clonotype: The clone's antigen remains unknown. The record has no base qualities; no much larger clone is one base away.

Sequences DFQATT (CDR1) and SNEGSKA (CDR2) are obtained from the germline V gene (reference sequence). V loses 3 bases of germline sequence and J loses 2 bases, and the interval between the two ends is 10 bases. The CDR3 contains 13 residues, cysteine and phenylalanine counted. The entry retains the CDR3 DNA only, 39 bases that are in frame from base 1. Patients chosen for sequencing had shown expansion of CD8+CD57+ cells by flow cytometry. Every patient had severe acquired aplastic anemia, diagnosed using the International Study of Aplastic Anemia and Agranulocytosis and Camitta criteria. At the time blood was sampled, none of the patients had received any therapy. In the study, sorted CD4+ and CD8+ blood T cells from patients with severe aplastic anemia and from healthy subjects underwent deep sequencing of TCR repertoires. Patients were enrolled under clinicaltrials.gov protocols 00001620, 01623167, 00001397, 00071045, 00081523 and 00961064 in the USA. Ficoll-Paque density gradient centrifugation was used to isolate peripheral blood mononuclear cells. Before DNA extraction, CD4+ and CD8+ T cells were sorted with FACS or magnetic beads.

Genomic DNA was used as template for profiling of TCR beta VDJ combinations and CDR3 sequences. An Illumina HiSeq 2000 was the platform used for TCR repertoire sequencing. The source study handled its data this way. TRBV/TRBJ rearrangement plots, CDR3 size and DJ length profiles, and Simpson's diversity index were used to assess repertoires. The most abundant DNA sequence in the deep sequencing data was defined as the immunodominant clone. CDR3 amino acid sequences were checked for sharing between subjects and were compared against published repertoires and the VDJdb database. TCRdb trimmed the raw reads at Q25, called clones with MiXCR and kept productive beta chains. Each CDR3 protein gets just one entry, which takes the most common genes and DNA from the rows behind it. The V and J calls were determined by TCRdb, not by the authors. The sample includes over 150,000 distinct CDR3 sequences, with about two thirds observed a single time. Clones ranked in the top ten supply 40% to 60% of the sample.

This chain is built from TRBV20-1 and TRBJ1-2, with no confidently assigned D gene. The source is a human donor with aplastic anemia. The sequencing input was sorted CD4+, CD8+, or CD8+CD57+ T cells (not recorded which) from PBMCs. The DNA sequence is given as TGCAGTGCTAGCCCGCTCGGGAACTATGGCTACACCTTC. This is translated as CSASPLGNYGYTF.